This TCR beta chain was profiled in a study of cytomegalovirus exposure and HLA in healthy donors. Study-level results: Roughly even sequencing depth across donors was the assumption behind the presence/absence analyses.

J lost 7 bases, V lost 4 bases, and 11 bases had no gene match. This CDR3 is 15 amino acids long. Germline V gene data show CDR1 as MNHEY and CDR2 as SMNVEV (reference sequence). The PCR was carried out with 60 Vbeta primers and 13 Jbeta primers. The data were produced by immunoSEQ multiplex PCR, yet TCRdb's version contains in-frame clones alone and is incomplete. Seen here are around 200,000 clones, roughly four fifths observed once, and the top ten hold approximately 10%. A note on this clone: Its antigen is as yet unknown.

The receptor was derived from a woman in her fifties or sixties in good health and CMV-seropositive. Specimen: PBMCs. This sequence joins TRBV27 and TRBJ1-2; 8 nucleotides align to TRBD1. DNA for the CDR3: TGTGCCAGCAGTTCTACCCGGACAGGGTGGTCTGGCTACACCTTC. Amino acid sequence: CASSSTRTGWSGYTF.